This TCR beta chain originates from a study of Ad26.COV2.S vaccination and SARS-CoV-2 variants. General observations from the study: It was vaccine recipients, not placebo recipients, who had the higher spike-specific TCR breadth.

As for this clone: Its antigen remains unknown.

Clones were read by immunoSEQ multiplex PCR, and TCRdb kept only the in-frame ones, dropping some. This sample has about 680,000 clones, with 89% found just once. Treatment: over 15 received Ad26.COV2.S at low or high dose, single or two shots; five or six received placebo; per-sample allocation not given. Sampling occurred on day 63 after the first vaccine or placebo injection. The vaccine delivered Wuhan-strain SARS-CoV-2 spike through an Ad26 vector. The specimen was peripheral blood, collected in a trial of Ad26.COV2.S vaccine versus placebo. The sequence derives from a person aged 18-60 years who received the Ad26.COV2.S COVID-19 vaccine or a placebo.

CDR3 protein: CASSRWTSTLTDTQYF. In DNA form, the CDR3 reads TGTGCCAGCTCTCGCTGGACTAGCACTCTCACAGATACGCAGTATTTT. The chain combines TRBV18 with TRBJ2-3; TRBD2 agrees at 8 bases. The germline V gene encodes CDR1 KGHSH and CDR2 LQKENI. V lost 6 bases, J lost 2 bases, and 10 bases stayed unmatched. The CDR3 is 16 amino acids.